A single T cell receptor beta chain is shown here with its context. Its antigen specificity is not known. Base quality data are lacking; no much larger clone is found one base away. The immunoSEQ Assay, a bias-controlled multiplex PCR, was used to amplify TCRbeta CDR3 regions from genomic DNA. The original methods were these. The number of nucleated cells in each sample was estimated by amplification of reference gene primers within the assay. Sequence reads were collapsed and filtered to measure the absolute abundance of every unique TCRbeta CDR3 rearrangement. For each sample, productive Simpson clonality was calculated by taking the square root of Simpson's diversity index across productive rearrangements. What TCRdb holds here is the immuneACCESS table cut down to in-frame rearrangements. Part of the clones is not present; checked against another copy, under half of the missing clones reflect an unresolved V gene, and the others are unexplained. V and J calls plus clone size are reproduced from that table; the DNA served to infer D and trimming. Recorded for this sample are about 160,000 clones; less than 85% of them occurred a single time. 3.3% of the sample is taken by the ten largest.

This entry belongs to a study of blood T cell repertoires in COVID-19 (dated by TCRdb to 2018 to 2021). For the study in its entirety: The collaborator samples originated in the United States, Italy and Spain and spanned the acute and convalescent phases of COVID-19. The prospective study material was composed of cDNA or gDNA derived from T cells, B-cell-depleted T cells, or PBMCs. Deeply sampled blood TCRbeta repertoires from subjects exposed to, actively infected with, or recovered from COVID-19 were included in the dataset. The repertoires were released in a freely available public database meant as a resource for research on the immune response to SARS-CoV-2. The samples were drawn from two sources: the first 160 participants of the ongoing ImmuneRACE study, and some 1,300 subjects contributed by 6 global collaborators. The sample metadata nearly always contained a de-identified subject ID, COVID-19 status, age in years and sex. HLA class I and class II types, where available, came from metadata supplied by the sample provider rather than from assay-based typing.

Whole blood was collected in K2EDTA tubes by collaborating institutions according to the institutions' own protocols. Collaborator samples were shipped for TCRbeta analysis as frozen whole blood, isolated PBMCs, or DNA extracted from either sample type. Trimming removed 7 bases from V and 4 bases from J; the gene matches leave 6 bases unexplained. Measured from the cysteine to the phenylalanine, the CDR3 is 15 residues long. Just the 45-base CDR3 DNA is kept, in frame starting at base 1. CDR1 SNHLY and CDR2 FYNNEI were looked up in the germline V gene. Broader findings and caveats from the paper: The amount of clinical and demographic metadata varied by source and participant and was provided uncurated.

The rearrangement joined TRBV2 to TRBJ1-6; TRBD1 matches 8 bases in the middle. The TCR was taken from a human donor with acute or convalescent COVID-19. The donor label of this sample is uncertain. Sequenced sample: peripheral blood. The sequenced DNA: TGTGCCAGCATGACTCAGGGGGCGTATAATTCACCCCTCCACTTT. Its translation is CASMTQGAYNSPLHF.